The 26 T cell receptor beta chains listed next were all sequenced from one sample in a study of CD8+ T cells in alopecia areata. Reverse transcribed after extraction, RNA yielded cDNA as the sequencing template. TCRdb keeps only in-frame clones here, not all; method: immunoSEQ multiplex PCR. There are roughly 200,000 clones in the sample; roughly two fifths occur only once, and roughly 2.8% lies in the top ten. Treatment described: oral pan-JAK inhibitor, 5-10 mg twice daily. Here the sequenced sample was CD4+ T cells sorted from blood, taken between weeks 36 and 40, from a patient treated with tofacitinib. The receptor source for this set is a human donor with alopecia areata.

This chain's CDR3 is CSVEEGTQQYF. DNA of the CDR3: TGCAGCGTTGAAGAGGGCACCCAGCAGTACTTC. The rearrangement links TRBV29-1 to TRBJ2-7, with unresolved D. Germline CDR1 and CDR2: SQVTM and ANQGSEA. Trimming shortened V by 0 bases and J by 8 bases, and 8 bases separated the two germline ends. CDR3 length equals 11 residues.

This chain links TRBV5-8 with TRBJ1-5; 10 bases match TRBD1. CDR3 length: 16 residues. Trimming cost V 5 bases and J 6 bases; bases outside gene matches: 11. CDR1 is SGHTS and CDR2 is YDEGEE in the germline V gene. The CDR3 nucleotides are TGTGCCAGCAGGAAACGCGAGGGACAGGGGAGTCAGCCCCAGCATTTT. Amino acid sequence: CASRKREGQGSQPQHF.

V and J are TRBV6-4 and TRBJ1-2; the match to TRBD1 covers 9 bases. The length of the CDR3 is 13 residues. The V gene end was trimmed by 5 bases and the J gene end by 9 bases; junction bases not matched to a gene: 7. Germline CDR1 reads MRHNA; CDR2 reads SNTAGT. In DNA form, the CDR3 reads TGTGCCAGCAGTCCGGGACAGGGAAGAAGCTACACCTTC. Translated: CASSPGQGRSYTF.

The chain couples TRBV29-1 to TRBJ1-3; TRBD1 matches at 8 bases. CDR1 and CDR2 from the germline V gene are SQVTM and ANQGSEA. The CDR3 sequence is 15 residues long. V trimming: 7 bases; J trimming: 0 bases; junction bases outside the gene matches: 8. The CDR3, as DNA: TGCAGCGCCCAAGGACAGGGTTTCTCTGGAAACACCATATATTTT. Translated, it gives CSAQGQGFSGNTIYF.

The V call is TRBV4-2, the J call TRBJ2-7; perhaps TRBD1 as D (5 bases). V lost 3 bases and J lost 3, with 9 bases in between. The germline V gene has CDR1 LGHNA and CDR2 YNFKEQ. This CDR3 contains 13 residues. The CDR3 protein is CASSQGPGYEQYF. The CDR3 nucleotides read TGTGCCAGCAGCCAGGGGCCGGGCTACGAGCAGTACTTC.

The V and J genes are TRBV15 and TRBJ2-1; 8 bases are a match to TRBD2. The ends lost 0 bases at V and 8 bases at J; junction bases unmatched: 6. Germline V gene sequence: CDR1 LNHNV, CDR2 YYDKDF (reference sequence). The CDR3 loop spans 15 amino acids. The CDR3 sequence: CATSRDRTSIDEQFF. For the CDR3, the DNA is TGTGCCACCAGCAGAGATAGGACTAGCATCGATGAGCAGTTCTTC.

This clone was recorded a few times. V gene TRBV30 combines with J gene TRBJ2-5; D is ambiguous. Between the trimmed V and J ends, which lost 0 bases and 1 base, there was a span of 6 bases. Germline CDR1 reads GTSNPN; CDR2 reads SVGIG (reference sequence). CDR3 length: 13 amino acids. CDR3 coding DNA: TGTGCCTGGAGTGTGGCAGCCCAAGAGACCCAGTACTTC. Its protein product is CAWSVAAQETQYF.

The V and J genes are TRBV20-1 and TRBJ1-1; D gene ambiguous. This CDR3 comprises 11 residues. The V end was cut by 1 base, the J end by 8 bases, with 8 bases between. The germline gives CDR1 DFQATT, CDR2 SNEGSKA (reference sequence). In DNA, the CDR3 is TGCAGTGCTAGAGTGTTGAGGGAAGCTTTCTTT. This gives the protein CSARVLREAFF.

The chain has TRBV7-9 and TRBJ2-4; TRBD1 matches 10 bases. In germline, CDR1 is SEHNR, CDR2 FQNEAQ (reference sequence). With 1 base clipped from V and 7 bases from J, the junction kept 7 bases outside the gene matches. CDR3 size: 16 residues. The CDR3 loop reads CASSLDPGQGVNIQYF. The CDR3 nucleotides read TGTGCCAGCAGCTTAGACCCCGGACAGGGGGTTAACATTCAGTACTTC.

The DNA of the CDR3 is TGTGCCAGCAGCTTTCGGGACCAGGCAGATACGCAGTATTTT. Encoded protein: CASSFRDQADTQYF. This sequence joins TRBV7-2 and TRBJ2-3; D is possibly TRBD1 or TRBD2 (5 bases each). Trimming took off 3 bases at V and 4 bases at J, with 11 bases between the two ends. The CDR3 covers 14 residues. In germline, CDR1 is SGHTA, CDR2 FQGNSA.

The rearrangement uses TRBV28 and TRBJ2-5; D is possibly TRBD1 (6 bases). Trimming took off 6 bases at V and 2 bases at J, with 13 bases between the two ends. The CDR3 extends over 14 amino acids. Germline V CDR1 and CDR2: MDHEN, SYDVKM. The CDR3 sequence: CASSPPGDQETQYF. For the CDR3, the DNA is TGTGCCAGCAGCCCCCCAGGGGATCAAGAGACCCAGTACTTC.

The CDR3 region has the DNA TGTGCCTGGAGTGTACGCGGGGACGGGGAGCAGTACTTC. It yields the protein CAWSVRGDGEQYF. The chain couples TRBV30 to TRBJ2-7; maybe TRBD2 (6 bases). The V and J ends lost 0 bases and 7 bases respectively, with 13 bases between them. Germline CDR1 GTSNPN, CDR2 SVGIG (reference sequence). The CDR3 consists of 13 residues.

The V call is TRBV4-1, the J call TRBJ1-1; a weak D match, TRBD1 (6 bases). V lost 6 bases, J lost 0 bases, and 14 bases lay in between. Germline V gene sequence: CDR1 MGHRA, CDR2 YSYEKL. The CDR3 runs 15 residues. CDR3 in amino acids: CASRLGGRMNTEAFF. The DNA for the CDR3 is TGCGCCAGCAGGCTCGGGGGGCGGATGAACACTGAAGCTTTCTTT.

The rearrangement uses TRBV29-1 and TRBJ2-4; D uncertain. The CDR3 sequence is 13 residues long. CDR1 and CDR2 (germline): SQVTM, ANQGSEA. Trimming pared 6 bases from V and 0 bases from J, leaving 9 bases between. The CDR3 nucleotides read TGCAGCGTGAACAGATTAGCCAAAAACATTCAGTACTTC. The encoded protein is CSVNRLAKNIQYF. Variable domain in full (rest from reference TRBV29-1 and TRBJ2-4): SAVISQKPSRDICQRGTSLTIQCQVDSQVTMMFWYRQQPGQSLTLIATANQGSEATYESGFVIDKFPISRPNLTFSTLTVSNMSPEDSSIYLCSVNRLAKNIQYFGAGTRLSVL.

This clone showed up just a few times. J is TRBJ2-3 and V is TRBV7-2, with D unresolved. Trimming took off 0 bases at V and 2 bases at J, with 12 bases between the two ends. The CDR3 has 16 residues. Germline V lookup: CDR1 SGHTA, CDR2 FQGNSA. This CDR3 is CASSLARAGPTDTQYF. The CDR3 nucleotides read TGTGCCAGCAGCTTAGCGAGAGCTGGACCCACAGATACGCAGTATTTT.

The chain combines TRBV5-1 with TRBJ2-4, with D tentatively TRBD1 (5 bases). The CDR3 runs to 15 residues. V lost 0 bases and J 2 bases, leaving 9 bases between the germline ends. Germline CDR1 SGHRS, CDR2 YFSETQ. CDR3 sequence: CASSLEQGSKNIQYF. The CDR3, as DNA: TGCGCCAGCAGCTTGGAGCAGGGTTCCAAAAACATTCAGTACTTC.

The chain links TRBV7-9 to TRBJ2-7, with D uncertain. CDR3 length: 14 amino acids. The V and J ends lost 5 bases and 2 bases respectively, with 13 bases between them. Per the germline V gene, CDR1 is SEHNR and CDR2 is FQNEAQ (reference sequence). Here the CDR3 reads CASSPIGKPYEQYF. The CDR3 DNA follows: TGTGCCAGCAGCCCTATAGGGAAACCCTACGAGCAGTACTTC.

This chain joins TRBV4-3 and TRBJ1-4; D remains ambiguous. The CDR3 length is 16 residues. CDR1 is LGHNA, CDR2 YSLEER, per germline. V shed 2 bases and J shed 2 bases, with 12 bases lying between them. CDR3 DNA: TGCGCCAGCAGCCAAAGGTTAGGCCAGACTAATGAAAAACTGTTTTTT. It is translated as CASSQRLGQTNEKLFF.

The rearrangement links TRBV15 to TRBJ1-2, with 7 nucleotides matching TRBD1. The CDR3 runs to 15 residues. V lost 0 bases to trimming and J lost 13 bases; unmatched junction nucleotides: 14. Per germline, CDR1 LNHNV and CDR2 YYDKDF (reference sequence). In DNA form, the CDR3 reads TGTGCCACCAGCAGAGATAAAATCAGGGGGGCTGATCTCACCTTC. Translation gives CATSRDKIRGADLTF.

The chain links TRBV7-2 to TRBJ2-1; 9 bases align to TRBD2. The junction had 5 bases not matched to a gene; V was cut back by 3 bases and J by 8 bases. The CDR3 is made up of 14 amino acids. Per the germline V gene, CDR1 is SGHTA and CDR2 is FQGNSA. This chain's CDR3 is CASSFGLAIDEQFF. The CDR3 nucleotides are TGTGCCAGCAGCTTCGGACTAGCGATCGATGAGCAGTTCTTC.

This rearrangement joins TRBV7-2 to TRBJ1-1; D is undetermined. Germline lookup yields CDR1 SGHTA and CDR2 FQGNSA. Trimming pared 5 bases from V and 5 bases from J, leaving 18 bases between. The CDR3 has 15 residues. CDR3 residues: CASSAWALRRTEAFF. DNA of the CDR3: TGTGCCAGCAGCGCCTGGGCCCTGAGGAGGACTGAAGCTTTCTTT.

This clone was seen a few times. The rearrangement uses TRBV7-9 and TRBJ2-1; 11 bases map to TRBD2. CDR3 size: 16 residues. In germline, CDR1 is SEHNR, CDR2 FQNEAQ (reference sequence). V lost 6 bases to trimming and J lost 7 bases; unmatched junction nucleotides: 11. CDR3 loop: CASSHSGRGLMNEQFF. CDR3 DNA sequence: TGTGCCAGCAGTCATAGCGGGAGGGGTTTGATGAATGAGCAGTTCTTC.

V gene TRBV7-8 combines with J gene TRBJ2-1; TRBD2 aligns across 8 bases. CDR3 size: 15 residues. Germline CDR1 is SGHVS and CDR2 is FQNEAQ. V trimming: 2 bases; J trimming: 7 bases; junction bases outside the gene matches: 7. The CDR3 DNA is TGTGCCAGCAGCTTAAGCGGGAGCCGGCAGAATGAGCAGTTCTTC. Protein sequence: CASSLSGSRQNEQFF.

The chain couples TRBV6-6 to TRBJ1-5; D gene unclear. This CDR3 is 14 amino acids long. Germline CDR1 reads MNHNY; CDR2 reads SVGAGI (reference sequence). The V and J ends lost 2 bases and 4 bases respectively, with 9 bases between them. The CDR3 here is CASSYERQNQPQHF. Written as DNA, the CDR3 is TGTGCCAGCAGTTACGAAAGGCAGAATCAGCCCCAGCATTTT.

There are a few counts of this clone. J is TRBJ1-1 and V is TRBV2; D not resolved. This CDR3 is 14 amino acids long. Trimming took off 0 bases at V and 4 bases at J, with 9 bases between the two ends. Germline lookup yields CDR1 SNHLY and CDR2 FYNNEI. The CDR3, as DNA: TGTGCCAGCAGTGAAGCACCCGAGGGCACTGAAGCTTTCTTT. Translated: CASSEAPEGTEAFF.

The chain carries TRBV27 and TRBJ2-3; 9 bases map to TRBD2. With V trimmed by 0 bases and J by 6 bases, 4 bases remained unmatched. The CDR3 is 15 residues long. Germline V gene sequence: CDR1 MNHEY, CDR2 SMNVEV (reference sequence). The CDR3 bases are TGTGCCAGCAGTTTATCGGGACTAGCAGGCGATACGCAGTATTTT. It translates to CASSLSGLAGDTQYF.